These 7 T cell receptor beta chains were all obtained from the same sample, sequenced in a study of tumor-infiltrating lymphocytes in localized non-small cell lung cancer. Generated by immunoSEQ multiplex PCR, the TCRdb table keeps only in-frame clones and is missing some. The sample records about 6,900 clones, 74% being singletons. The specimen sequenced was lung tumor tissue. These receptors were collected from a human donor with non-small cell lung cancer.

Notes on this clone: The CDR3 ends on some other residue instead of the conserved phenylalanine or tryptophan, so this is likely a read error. CDR3 nucleotide sequence: TGTGCCAGCAGCTTGGGAGGCGACTACGAGCAGTACCTC. Translated: CASSLGGDYEQYL. The gene calls are TRBV5-4 and TRBJ2-7; D not resolved. Germline V gene data show CDR1 as SGHNT and CDR2 as YYREEE (reference sequence). The CDR3 totals 13 residues. V was trimmed by 0 bases and J by 3 bases, leaving 7 bases between them.

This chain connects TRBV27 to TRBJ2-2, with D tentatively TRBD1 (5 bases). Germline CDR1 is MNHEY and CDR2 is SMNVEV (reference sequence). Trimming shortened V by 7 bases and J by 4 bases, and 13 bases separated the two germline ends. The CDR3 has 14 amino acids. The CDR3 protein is CASTTGQGTGELFF. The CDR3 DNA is TGTGCCAGCACCACCGGCCAGGGCACCGGGGAGCTGTTTTTT.

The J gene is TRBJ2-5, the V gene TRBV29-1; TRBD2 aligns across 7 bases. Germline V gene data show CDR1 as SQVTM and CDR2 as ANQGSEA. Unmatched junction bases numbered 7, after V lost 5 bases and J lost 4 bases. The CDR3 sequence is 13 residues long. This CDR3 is CSVPWPGGETQYF. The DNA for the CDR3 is TGCAGCGTTCCATGGCCGGGGGGAGAGACCCAGTACTTC.

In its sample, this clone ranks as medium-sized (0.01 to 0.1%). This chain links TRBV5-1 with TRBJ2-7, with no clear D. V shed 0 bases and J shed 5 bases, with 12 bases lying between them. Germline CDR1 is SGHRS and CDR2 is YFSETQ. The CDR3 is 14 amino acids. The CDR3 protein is CASSLGRFDDEQYF. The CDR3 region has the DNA TGCGCCAGCAGCTTGGGCCGGTTCGACGACGAGCAGTACTTC. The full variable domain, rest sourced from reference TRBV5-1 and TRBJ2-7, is KAGVTQTPRYLIKTRGQQVTLSCSPISGHRSVSWYQQTPGQGLQFLFEYFSETQRNKGNFPGRFSGRQFSNSRSEMNVSTLELGDSALYLCASSLGRFDDEQYFGPGTRLTVT.

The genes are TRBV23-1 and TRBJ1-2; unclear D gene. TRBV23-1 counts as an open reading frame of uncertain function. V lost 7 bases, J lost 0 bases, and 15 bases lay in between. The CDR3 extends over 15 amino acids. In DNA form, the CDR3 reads TGCGCCAGCACCCCTCGGAGGTTAGCTAACTATGGCTACACCTTC. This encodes CASTPRRLANYGYTF.

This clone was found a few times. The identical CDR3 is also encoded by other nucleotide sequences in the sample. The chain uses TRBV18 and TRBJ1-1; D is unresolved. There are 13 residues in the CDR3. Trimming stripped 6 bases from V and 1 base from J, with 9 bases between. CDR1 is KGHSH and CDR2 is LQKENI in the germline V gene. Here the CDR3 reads CASSDSPNTEAFF. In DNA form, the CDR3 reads TGTGCCAGCTCGGACTCACCGAACACTGAAGCTTTCTTT.

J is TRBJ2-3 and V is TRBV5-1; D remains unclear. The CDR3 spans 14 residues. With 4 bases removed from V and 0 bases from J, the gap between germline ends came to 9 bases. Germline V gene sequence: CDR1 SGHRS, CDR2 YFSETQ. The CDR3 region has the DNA TGCGCCAGCAGCACCAGAGACAGCACAGATACGCAGTATTTT. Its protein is CASSTRDSTDTQYF.